This T cell receptor beta chain was documented in a study of blood T cell repertoires in COVID-19. Sequenced by immunoSEQ multiplex PCR; TCRdb stores in-frame clones only, minus some. The sample holds 150,000 to 200,000 clones, 80% to 95% seen once. The CDR3 totals 14 residues. Germline V gives CDR1 SGHNT, CDR2 YYREEE (reference sequence). Trimming at V came to 6 bases and at J to 7 bases, leaving 10 bases not matched to a gene. V usage is TRBV5-4 and J usage is TRBJ2-1, with 7 bases identical to TRBD2. The material sequenced was peripheral blood. This clonotype originated in a man aged 45-60 years with acute or convalescent COVID-19. CDR3 sequence (DNA): TGTGCCAGCACCCTGGGGGGGGGATGGAATGAGCAGTTCTTC. It is translated as CASTLGGGWNEQFF.